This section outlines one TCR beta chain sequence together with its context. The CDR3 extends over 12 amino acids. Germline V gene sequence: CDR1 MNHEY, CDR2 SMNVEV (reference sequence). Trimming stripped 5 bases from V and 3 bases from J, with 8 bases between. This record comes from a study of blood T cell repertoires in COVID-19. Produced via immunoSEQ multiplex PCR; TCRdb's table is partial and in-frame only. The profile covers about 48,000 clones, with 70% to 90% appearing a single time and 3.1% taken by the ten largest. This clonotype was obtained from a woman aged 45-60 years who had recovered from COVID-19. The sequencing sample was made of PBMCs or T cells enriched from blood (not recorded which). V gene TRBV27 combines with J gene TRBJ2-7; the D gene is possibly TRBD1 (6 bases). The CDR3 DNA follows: TGTGCCAGCAGTACAGGGAACTACGAGCAGTACTTC. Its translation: CASSTGNYEQYF.